A single sample is the source of the 19 T cell receptor beta chains below, sequenced in a study of shared clonotypes between healthy human individuals. The assay was immunoSEQ multiplex PCR, and TCRdb's table has in-frame clones only and misses some. The repertoire holds just over 2,000,000 clones, approximately 94% seen once, with around 1.1% in the top ten. Terminally differentiated effector memory CD45RA+ cells were excluded by CCR7 positive selection of CD45RO-negative cells. Sequencing used naive CD8+ T cells sorted from blood. The receptors here all came from a man in his late teens or twenties in good health.

J is TRBJ2-1 and V is TRBV10-3, with D perhaps assigned TRBD1 or TRBD2 (5 bases each). With 0 bases removed from V and 0 bases from J, the gap between germline ends came to 9 bases. From germline, CDR1 is ENHRY and CDR2 SYGVKD. The CDR3 covers 16 residues. The CDR3 sequence is CAISESGGVSYNEQFF. The CDR3, as DNA: TGTGCCATCAGTGAGTCTGGGGGAGTCTCCTACAATGAGCAGTTCTTC.

This clone was picked up one time. V is TRBV6-5 and J is TRBJ1-1, with D unresolved. There are 13 residues in the CDR3. CDR1 is MNHEY and CDR2 is SVGAGI in the germline V gene. V gave up 8 bases and J gave up 0 bases, with 10 bases separating them. The CDR3 reads CASGRQLNTEAFF. The CDR3 DNA sequence: TGTGCCAGCGGACGGCAGCTGAACACTGAAGCTTTCTTT.

The table lists this clone with a count of one. The gene calls are TRBV30 and TRBJ2-1; the match to TRBD2 covers 8 bases. Germline lookup yields CDR1 GTSNPN and CDR2 SVGIG (reference sequence). The V and J ends lost 8 bases and 2 bases, in that order; junction bases with no gene match: 8. This CDR3 has 14 residues. CDR3 sequence (DNA): TGTGCCCAAACTGACGGGGGGGCCTACAATGAGCAGTTCTTC. Translating gives CAQTDGGAYNEQFF. Full variable domain (missing parts from reference TRBV30 and TRBJ2-1): SQTIHQWPATLVQPVGSPLSLECTVEGTSNPNLYWYRQAAGRGLQLLFYSVGIGQISSEVPQNLSASRPQDRQFILSSKKLLLSDSGFYLCAQTDGGAYNEQFFGPGTRLTVL.

The V call is TRBV29-1, the J call TRBJ2-7; 7 bases align to TRBD2. Germline V CDR1 and CDR2: SQVTM, ANQGSEA. This CDR3 has 15 amino acids. Losses at the gene ends were 2 bases for V and 0 bases for J; bases not matched to a gene: 7. The CDR3 loop reads CSVETGGARSYEQYF. CDR3 in DNA: TGCAGCGTTGAAACGGGGGGAGCCCGCTCCTACGAGCAGTACTTC.

The V call is TRBV27, the J call TRBJ2-3, with 7 bases that match TRBD2. CDR3 length: 15 residues. Germline assignment: CDR1 MNHEY and CDR2 SMNVEV (reference sequence). Trimming took 1 base from V and 3 from J; bases not matched to a gene: 4. CDR3 bases: TGTGCCAGCAGTTTATGGCTAGCGGATACAGATACGCAGTATTTT. Amino acids: CASSLWLADTDTQYF.

Regarding this clone: The identical CDR3 is also encoded by other nucleotide sequences in the sample. The chain has TRBV6-1 and TRBJ2-7, with D uncertain. This CDR3 region has 14 residues. Trimming shortened V by 3 bases and J by 2 bases, and 11 bases separated the two germline ends. In germline, CDR1 is MNHNS, CDR2 SASEGT. CDR3 in amino acids: CASSEGGFAYEQYF. The CDR3 bases are TGTGCCAGCAGTGAGGGCGGCTTCGCCTACGAGCAGTACTTC.

This clone was detected a few times. The chain uses TRBV28 and TRBJ1-6; D gene uncertain. V was shortened by 1 base and J by 7 bases, with 11 bases between the two germline ends. Germline lookup yields CDR1 MDHEN and CDR2 SYDVKM. This CDR3 contains 15 residues. CDR3 residues: CASSLSPLYNSPLHF. The CDR3 region has the DNA TGTGCCAGCAGTTTATCCCCATTATACAATTCACCCCTCCACTTT.

V and J are TRBV10-2 and TRBJ1-5; no definite D call. This CDR3 region has 14 residues. Trimming stripped 6 bases from V and 2 bases from J, with 11 bases between. Germline loops: CDR1 WSHSY, CDR2 SAAADI. CDR3 DNA sequence: TGCGCCAGCAGGAGCTTGTTGGGCAATCAGCCCCAGCATTTT. Translation gives CASRSLLGNQPQHF.

V and J are TRBV11-1 and TRBJ2-3; TRBD1 matches 8 bases. The CDR3 is 14 residues long. Germline CDR1 SGHAT, CDR2 FQDESV (reference sequence). The junction had 5 bases not matched to a gene; V was cut back by 4 bases and J by 5 bases. For the CDR3, the DNA is TGTGCCAGCAGCTCGGACAGGGCCGTAGATACGCAGTATTTT. This codes for CASSSDRAVDTQYF.

This chain joins TRBV20-1 and TRBJ1-4, with no clear D. The CDR3 contains 11 residues. From germline, CDR1 is DFQATT and CDR2 SNEGSKA (reference sequence). The V end was cut by 6 bases, the J end by 8 bases, with 10 bases between. As DNA, the CDR3 is TGCAGTGCCGAGGACGAGGAAAAACTGTTTTTT. Protein: CSAEDEEKLFF.

V gene TRBV5-1 combines with J gene TRBJ2-2; TRBD1 matches at 11 bases. CDR1 and CDR2 (germline): SGHRS, YFSETQ. V trimming: 0 bases; J trimming: 6 bases; junction bases outside the gene matches: 4. The CDR3 runs to 16 residues. CDR3 sequence (DNA): TGCGCCAGCAGCTTGGGCGGACAGGGGGCGTCCGGGGAGCTGTTTTTT. It specifies CASSLGGQGASGELFF.

The gene calls are TRBV7-2 and TRBJ2-7; TRBD1 or TRBD2 may be the D gene (5 bases each). The germline gives CDR1 SGHTA, CDR2 FQGNSA. Trimming cost V 1 base and J 3 bases, with 13 bases left between them. The CDR3 length is 15 residues. CDR3 protein: CASSLEPGPHYEQYF. The CDR3 nucleotides read TGTGCCAGCAGCTTAGAGCCGGGGCCCCACTACGAGCAGTACTTC.

The rearrangement links TRBV6-4 to TRBJ2-1, with a weak D call TRBD2 (6 bases). The CDR3 is made up of 16 amino acids. Per germline, CDR1 MRHNA and CDR2 SNTAGT. The V gene lost 5 bases and the J gene lost 0 bases, with 14 bases spanning the gap. CDR3: CASSSSSASSYNEQFF. CDR3 coding DNA: TGTGCCAGCAGTTCCTCTAGCGCAAGCTCCTACAATGAGCAGTTCTTC.

The chain recombines TRBV6-1 with TRBJ2-5; D gene uncertain. CDR1 and CDR2 from the germline V gene are MNHNS and SASEGT. This CDR3 is 13 amino acids long. V lost 1 base, J lost 2 bases, and 5 bases lay in between. CDR3 in DNA: TGTGCCAGCAGTGAAGGACTGCAAGAGACCCAGTACTTC. Translated, it gives CASSEGLQETQYF.

This clone was counted a single time. The V call is TRBV10-2, the J call TRBJ2-7; weak D call: TRBD2 (6 bases). This CDR3 spans 15 amino acids. V lost 6 bases to trimming and J lost 2 bases, with 17 bases between them. CDR1 WSHSY and CDR2 SAAADI come from the germline V gene. CDR3 in amino acids: CASRTELALTYEQYF. For the CDR3, the DNA is TGCGCCAGCAGAACAGAACTAGCCCTAACCTACGAGCAGTACTTC.

The V gene is TRBV10-2, the J gene TRBJ2-5, with D tentatively TRBD1 (5 bases). Trimming took 8 bases from V and 5 from J, leaving 12 bases between them. Per the germline V gene, CDR1 is WSHSY and CDR2 is SAAADI. This CDR3 has 12 amino acids. CDR3 in DNA: TGCGCCAGCGGGGCAGGTTTGGAGACCCAGTACTTC. Encoded protein: CASGAGLETQYF.

The chain links TRBV11-2 to TRBJ2-1; unclear D gene. The CDR3 contains 18 residues. Germline V gene data show CDR1 as SGHAT and CDR2 as FQNNGV. The V gene lost 5 bases and the J gene lost 5 bases, with 25 bases spanning the gap. The CDR3 sequence is CASSTPEDGFVSDNEQFF. The CDR3 bases are TGTGCCAGCAGCACTCCCGAGGATGGTTTCGTTTCGGACAATGAGCAGTTCTTC. Variable domain in full (rest from reference TRBV11-2 and TRBJ2-1): EAGVAQSPRYKIIEKRQSVAFWCNPISGHATLYWYQQILGQGPKLLIQFQNNGVVDDSQLPKDRFSAERLKGVDSTLKIQPAKLEDSAVYLCASSTPEDGFVSDNEQFFGPGTRLTVL.

This rearrangement joins TRBV28 to TRBJ1-4; no firm D call. Trimming removed 6 bases at V and 4 bases at J, with 18 bases between. This CDR3 spans 16 amino acids. Germline assignment: CDR1 MDHEN and CDR2 SYDVKM. The CDR3 region has the DNA TGTGCCAGCAGACTAGCTACAGAGTTAATTAATGAAAAACTGTTTTTT. Translating gives CASRLATELINEKLFF.

In this sample, this clone turned up a few times. This specimen includes other DNA sequences encoding the same CDR3. The chain couples TRBV4-1 to TRBJ2-7, with D unresolved. CDR1 is MGHRA, CDR2 YSYEKL, per germline. Deletions cut 1 base from V and 3 bases from J, with 7 bases between. This CDR3 has 13 residues. This CDR3 reads CASSQGVGYEQYF. CDR3 bases: TGCGCCAGCAGCCAAGGAGTGGGCTACGAGCAGTACTTC.